These 16 T cell receptor beta chains were sequenced from one sample in a study of control samples from healthy donors and cancer patients. Produced via immunoSEQ multiplex PCR; TCRdb's table is partial and in-frame only. The sample carries around 86,000 clones, 70% to 90% recorded once. Specimen: PBMCs. The origin of the receptors is a woman aged 60-70 years with head and neck cancer.

CDR3 amino acids: CVRLPAGGRLNTQYF. The CDR3 DNA is TGTGTCAGACTCCCGGCGGGAGGACGGCTGAATACGCAGTATTTT. This rearrangement joins TRBV7-5 to TRBJ2-3; the DNA was not used to check the table's D call, TRBD2. TRBV7-5 represents a pseudogene. CDR3 size: 15 residues.

V and J are TRBV5-1 and TRBJ2-1; D is ambiguous. Deletions cut 1 base from V and 7 bases from J, with 21 bases between. Germline CDR1 is SGHRS and CDR2 is YFSETQ. This CDR3 region has 17 residues. The CDR3: CASSLSPSSRSVNEQFF. CDR3 nucleotide sequence: TGCGCCAGCAGCTTGTCCCCCAGTTCACGCTCAGTTAATGAGCAGTTCTTC.

The CDR3 loop is CSVGRSSYNEQFF. The DNA for the CDR3 is TGCAGCGTTGGTCGGAGCTCCTACAATGAGCAGTTCTTC. J is TRBJ2-1 and V is TRBV29-1; D not resolved. The CDR3 contains 13 residues. From germline, CDR1 is SQVTM and CDR2 ANQGSEA. Trimming left V 4 bases short and J 0 bases short, with 7 bases between.

This clone was counted a single time. The chain combines TRBV30 with TRBJ2-3; the match to TRBD1 covers 8 bases. J gave up 3 bases and V 8 bases, and 4 bases lay outside the gene matches. Per the germline V gene, CDR1 is GTSNPN and CDR2 is SVGIG (reference sequence). This CDR3 contains 12 residues. The CDR3 sequence is CARDRSTDTQYF. CDR3 bases: TGTGCCAGGGACAGGTCTACAGATACGCAGTATTTT. The variable domain in full, with the rest retrieved from reference TRBV30 and TRBJ2-3, is SQTIHQWPATLVQPVGSPLSLECTVEGTSNPNLYWYRQAAGRGLQLLFYSVGIGQISSEVPQNLSASRPQDRQFILSSKKLLLSDSGFYLCARDRSTDTQYFGPGTRLTVL.

The chain recombines TRBV6-5 with TRBJ1-5, with D tentatively TRBD1 (6 bases). Per the germline V gene, CDR1 is MNHEY and CDR2 is SVGAGI. The V gene lost 6 bases and the J gene lost 7 bases, with 13 bases spanning the gap. CDR3 length: 13 amino acids. CDR3 DNA sequence: TGTGCCAGCAGCACAGACAGGTTACAGCCCCAGCATTTT. Translation gives CASSTDRLQPQHF.

The chain links TRBV5-6 to TRBJ1-4, with 9 positions matching TRBD1. CDR1 and CDR2 from the germline V gene are SGHDT and YYEEEE. V lost 3 bases, J lost 5 bases, and 8 bases stayed unmatched. This CDR3 region has 16 residues. CDR3 residues: CASSSKRQGGNEKLFF. DNA of the CDR3: TGTGCCAGCAGCTCAAAACGACAGGGGGGAAATGAAAAACTGTTTTTT.

The chain couples TRBV7-3 to TRBJ1-1; possible D gene TRBD1, 6 bases. Trimming left V 4 bases short and J 8 bases short, with 17 bases between. CDR1 and CDR2 (germline): SGHTA, FQGTGA. This CDR3 region has 14 residues. The CDR3 spells CASSSNTGGLEAFF. The CDR3 DNA reads TGTGCCAGCAGCTCCAATACTGGGGGGCTGGAAGCTTTCTTT. Combining the CDR3 with reference TRBV7-3 and TRBJ1-1 gives the whole variable domain GAGVSQTPSNKVTEKGKYVELRCDPISGHTALYWYRQSLGQGPEFLIYFQGTGAADDSGLPNDRFFAVRPEGSVSTLKIQRTERGDSAVYLCASSSNTGGLEAFFGQGTRLTVV.

This clone was observed a single time. The chain joins TRBV6-5 to TRBJ1-1, with D perhaps matching TRBD1 (6 bases). The CDR3 has 13 amino acids. Germline V CDR1 and CDR2: MNHEY, SVGAGI. V was cut by 6 bases and J by 6 bases, with 14 bases left in between. The CDR3 DNA sequence: TGTGCCAGCAGATCCGCAGGGGTGGCTGAAGCTTTCTTT. It is translated as CASRSAGVAEAFF.

The chain carries TRBV19 and TRBJ2-1; D is perhaps TRBD1 or TRBD2 (5 bases each). V gave up 5 bases and J gave up 14 bases, with 19 bases separating them. Germline assignment: CDR1 LNHDA and CDR2 SQIVND (reference sequence). CDR3 length: 13 amino acids. Here the CDR3 reads CASSPPGPGIEFF. The CDR3 DNA sequence: TGTGCCAGTAGTCCCCCGGGACCGGGAATTGAGTTCTTC. Together with reference TRBV19 and TRBJ2-1, the CDR3 gives the full variable domain: DGGITQSPKYLFRKEGQNVTLSCEQNLNHDAMYWYRQDPGQGLRLIYYSQIVNDFQKGDIAEGYSVSREKKESFPLTVTSAQKNPTAFYLCASSPPGPGIEFFGPGTRLTVL.

The gene calls are TRBV5-1 and TRBJ1-4, with D unclear. Trimming stripped 8 bases from V and 0 bases from J, with 14 bases between. The CDR3 totals 15 residues. Germline CDR1 and CDR2: SGHRS and YFSETQ. In nucleotides, the CDR3 is TGCGCCAGTTCATCGACGCCAACAACTAATGAAAAACTGTTTTTT. It yields the protein CASSSTPTTNEKLFF.

This chain joins TRBV7-9 and TRBJ1-4; the D gene is possibly TRBD1 (5 bases). The CDR3 is made up of 13 amino acids. The germline V gene has CDR1 SEHNR and CDR2 FQNEAQ (reference sequence). V was cut by 5 bases and J by 10 bases, with 14 bases left in between. The CDR3: CASSPGDRRKLFF. In nucleotides, the CDR3 is TGTGCCAGCAGCCCCGGGGACCGCCGAAAACTGTTTTTT.

This rearrangement joins TRBV4-1 to TRBJ2-5; the D gene is possibly TRBD1 (6 bases). The CDR3 runs 14 residues. Trimming stripped 1 base from V and 9 bases from J, with 15 bases between. Germline CDR1 MGHRA, CDR2 YSYEKL. For the CDR3, the DNA is TGCGCCAGCAGCCAAGGTGGACAGCAAGCGGCCCAGTACTTC. It encodes CASSQGGQQAAQYF.

This sequence joins TRBV5-1 and TRBJ1-5; no clear D gene. This CDR3 has 15 amino acids. Germline CDR1 and CDR2: SGHRS and YFSETQ. V lost 0 bases to trimming and J lost 6 bases, with 13 bases between them. CDR3 sequence reads: CASSLDGQVGQPQHF. CDR3 coding DNA: TGCGCCAGCAGCTTGGATGGGCAGGTTGGTCAGCCCCAGCATTTT.

This clone was counted between two and nine times. The V and J genes are TRBV6-2 or TRBV6-3 and TRBJ2-5, with D perhaps TRBD1 (6 bases). The germline V and J ends were trimmed by 6 bases and 5 bases, with 10 bases remaining between them. Germline V gene lookup returns CDR1 MNHEY and CDR2 SVGEGT. There are 12 residues in the CDR3. CDR3 residues: CASSPGEETQYF. In nucleotides, the CDR3 is TGTGCCAGCAGCCCAGGGGAGGAGACCCAGTACTTC.

The V and J genes are TRBV11-2 and TRBJ2-7; 7 bases fit TRBD1. The germline V gene has CDR1 SGHAT and CDR2 FQNNGV. Trimming cost V 3 bases and J 4 bases; bases outside gene matches: 6. The CDR3 runs 14 residues. The CDR3 nucleotides read TGTGCCAGCAGCTTGGACAGGACGACTTACGAGCAGTACTTC. Translating it yields CASSLDRTTYEQYF.

The chain carries TRBV10-1 and TRBJ1-4, with TRBD1 identical over 7 bases. Germline assignment: CDR1 WNHNN and CDR2 SYGVQD (reference sequence). After removal of 3 bases from V and 0 bases from J, the junction contained 1 base not matched to a gene. The CDR3 runs to 15 residues. The CDR3 protein is CASSDQGATNEKLFF. The CDR3 DNA reads as TGCGCCAGCAGTGACCAGGGGGCAACTAATGAAAAACTGTTTTTT.